A single sample is the source of the 21 T cell receptor beta chains below, sequenced in a study of vaccination and CD4 T cells after COVID-19. The Oncomine TCR Beta short-read assay was applied to DNA of cultured CD4+ T cells. MiXCR, run by TCRdb on the PCR reads, gives a single entry per CDR3 protein. The table shows approximately 20,000 distinct CDR3 sequences, with less than 50% occurring only once. The antigens of these receptors remain unknown. Treatment indicated: roughly 11-day PBMC culture with coronavirus spike peptide pools or control peptides (ViraFEST assay). The sequences come from CD4+ T cells from blood, cultured in vitro, collected before SARS-CoV-2 vaccination. The receptors were sampled from a human donor who had recovered from COVID-19.

The table lists this clonotype with a few counts. The J gene is TRBJ1-5, the V gene TRBV7-2; D perhaps matches TRBD1 (5 bases). The germline gives CDR1 SGHTA, CDR2 FQGNSA. The CDR3 is 15 residues long. V lost 5 bases to trimming and J lost 3 bases, with 14 bases between them. The CDR3 nucleotides are TGTGCCAGCAGCCCTGGGGCAGGGCTCAATCAGCCCCAGCATTTT. This encodes CASSPGAGLNQPQHF.

This chain links TRBV29-1 with TRBJ2-3; 7 nucleotides match TRBD1. The J segment lost 0 bases and the V segment lost 7 bases, leaving 16 bases of the junction unmatched. The germline V gene encodes CDR1 SQVTM and CDR2 ANQGSEA. This CDR3 has 17 residues. Here the CDR3 DNA reads TGCAGCGACCAACAGACAGGGCTATCCTTTAGCACAGATACGCAGTATTTT. Amino acid sequence: CSDQQTGLSFSTDTQYF.

This clonotype was observed once. This chain links TRBV5-1 with TRBJ1-1, with 8 positions matching TRBD1. Looked up from germline, CDR1 is SGHRS and CDR2 is YFSETQ. This CDR3 is built from 14 residues. J gave up 1 base and V 3 bases, and 2 bases lay outside the gene matches. The CDR3 is CASSSGTGNTEAFF. In nucleotides, the CDR3 is TGCGCCAGCAGCTCCGGGACAGGGAACACTGAAGCTTTCTTT.

This rearrangement joins TRBV11-2 to TRBJ2-7, with D uncertain. The CDR3 runs to 12 residues. Germline V gene data show CDR1 as SGHAT and CDR2 as FQNNGV. Trimming stripped 5 bases from V and 5 bases from J, with 10 bases between. CDR3 residues: CASSLGINEQYF. The CDR3 bases are TGTGCCAGCAGCCTGGGTATAAACGAGCAGTACTTC.

In this sample, this clonotype turned up a few times. This sequence joins TRBV20-1 and TRBJ2-7, with TRBD1 matching 9 bases. Germline CDR1 is DFQATT and CDR2 is SNEGSKA (reference sequence). The CDR3 runs 13 residues. V gave up 6 bases and J gave up 6 bases; unmatched junction bases: 9. The CDR3 loop is CSAKRTGEGEQYF. The DNA of the CDR3 is TGCAGTGCAAAAAGGACAGGGGAGGGCGAGCAGTACTTC.

There are a few counts of this clonotype. The chain carries TRBV6-1 and TRBJ2-7, with TRBD1 matching 9 bases. Germline V lookup: CDR1 MNHNS, CDR2 SASEGT. The CDR3 is 15 amino acids. Trimming took 6 bases from V and 4 from J; bases not matched to a gene: 10. CDR3 protein: CASSPVGTGTYEQYF. As DNA, the CDR3 is TGTGCCAGCAGCCCGGTCGGGACAGGGACTTACGAGCAGTACTTC.

This clonotype was detected only a few times. The chain links TRBV20-1 to TRBJ2-7; 10 bases map to TRBD2. The trim removed 6 bases at V and 5 bases at J, leaving 7 bases unmatched. CDR1 is DFQATT and CDR2 is SNEGSKA in the germline V gene (reference sequence). The CDR3 runs to 13 residues. CDR3 in DNA: TGCAGTGCCTGCCCGGGACTAGCGAACGAGCAGTACTTC. Translated: CSACPGLANEQYF.

In this sample, this clonotype turned up a few times. The chain is built from TRBV19 and TRBJ2-7, with D possibly being TRBD1 (5 bases). The CDR3 covers 13 residues. The germline V gene encodes CDR1 LNHDA and CDR2 SQIVND (reference sequence). V was pared by 10 bases and J by 1 base, with 14 bases between. The CDR3 spells CATSLGVSYEQYF. For the CDR3, the DNA is TGTGCCACCTCGTTAGGGGTTTCCTACGAGCAGTACTTC. Together with reference TRBV19 and TRBJ2-7, the CDR3 gives the full variable domain: DGGITQSPKYLFRKEGQNVTLSCEQNLNHDAMYWYRQDPGQGLRLIYYSQIVNDFQKGDIAEGYSVSREKKESFPLTVTSAQKNPTAFYLCATSLGVSYEQYFGPGTRLTVT.

This clonotype was picked up a small number of times. This chain connects TRBV28 to TRBJ1-2; 7 nucleotides agree with TRBD1. The CDR3 loop spans 16 amino acids. Germline V gives CDR1 MDHEN, CDR2 SYDVKM. J gave up 3 bases and V 3 bases, and 10 bases lay outside the gene matches. CDR3 amino acids: CASSFRGYRGDYGYTF. The CDR3 DNA is TGTGCCAGCAGTTTTCGGGGCTACAGGGGCGACTATGGCTACACCTTC.

This clonotype has only a few counts. This chain joins TRBV7-7 and TRBJ2-3, with D unresolved. The CDR3 sequence is 14 residues long. The germline V gene encodes CDR1 SSHAT and CDR2 FNYEAQ (reference sequence). Trimming took off 5 bases at V and 3 bases at J, with 12 bases between the two ends. CDR3 nucleotide sequence: TGTGCCAGCAGCCTTTCACCCCTTACAGATACGCAGTATTTT. Its protein is CASSLSPLTDTQYF. Based on the CDR3 plus reference TRBV7-7 and TRBJ2-3, the full variable domain is GAGVSQSPRYKVTKRGQDVTLRCDPISSHATLYWYQQALGQGPEFLTYFNYEAQPDKSGLPSDRFSAERPEGSISTLTIQRTEQRDSAMYRCASSLSPLTDTQYFGPGTRLTVL.

This clonotype was found a few times. This rearrangement joins TRBV12-3 or TRBV12-4 to TRBJ2-3; D is uncertain. Trimming left V 6 bases short and J 4 bases short, with 11 bases between. CDR3 length equals 13 residues. CDR3 protein: CASSIGWADTQYF. The CDR3 DNA reads as TGTGCCAGCAGCATCGGTTGGGCAGATACGCAGTATTTT.

V usage is TRBV28 and J usage is TRBJ2-6, with D perhaps TRBD1 (6 bases). This CDR3 region has 14 residues. Germline lookup yields CDR1 MDHEN and CDR2 SYDVKM. With 6 bases removed from V and 0 bases from J, the gap between germline ends came to 6 bases. The chain's CDR3 is CASRTGSGANVLTF. The CDR3 DNA reads as TGTGCCAGCAGGACAGGCTCTGGGGCCAACGTCCTGACTTTC.

This sequence joins TRBV19 and TRBJ2-1, with 7 positions matching TRBD2. The CDR3 length is 14 residues. Trimming took 7 bases from V and 7 from J; bases not matched to a gene: 10. The germline V gene encodes CDR1 LNHDA and CDR2 SQIVND (reference sequence). CDR3: CASTEAGARNEQFF. For the CDR3, the DNA is TGTGCCAGTACTGAGGCGGGAGCACGGAATGAGCAGTTCTTC.

V and J are TRBV2 and TRBJ1-6; D might be TRBD1 (5 bases). The V end lost 5 bases, the J end lost 6 bases, and 14 bases lay between the germline ends. CDR3 length equals 15 residues. Per germline, CDR1 SNHLY and CDR2 FYNNEI. The CDR3 bases are TGTGCCAGCAGTACGTTCAGGGAGGCTAATTCACCCCTCCACTTT. Translation: CASSTFREANSPLHF.

This clonotype appeared a few times. The chain combines TRBV24-1 with TRBJ2-3, with 10 nucleotides matching TRBD1. After removal of 4 bases from V and 5 bases from J, the junction contained 11 bases not matched to a gene. Looked up from germline, CDR1 is KGHDR and CDR2 is SFDVKD. The CDR3 has 17 residues. The DNA for the CDR3 is TGTGCCACCAGTGACACCCGGGACAGGGGCTTAAAAGATACGCAGTATTTT. It is translated as CATSDTRDRGLKDTQYF.

This clonotype has a single count. CDR3: CASSLAGFHYGYTF. The DNA of the CDR3 is TGTGCCAGCAGTTTGGCCGGGTTTCACTATGGCTACACCTTC. The chain recombines TRBV28 with TRBJ1-2, with no clear D. V gave up 3 bases and J gave up 3 bases, with 11 bases separating them. The CDR3 totals 14 residues. Germline V gene sequence: CDR1 MDHEN, CDR2 SYDVKM.

V and J are TRBV20-1 and TRBJ1-5, with D hard to call. Trimming removed 6 bases from V and 6 bases from J, with 27 bases in between. This CDR3 has 17 residues. Germline CDR1 is DFQATT and CDR2 is SNEGSKA (reference sequence). CDR3 nucleotides: TGCAGTGCCCCCAAGGTGATAGGGATAGAAAGTAGTCAGCCCCAGCATTTT. This codes for CSAPKVIGIESSQPQHF.

The rearrangement joins TRBV20-1 to TRBJ2-7; 8 bases match TRBD2. The germline V gene has CDR1 DFQATT and CDR2 SNEGSKA (reference sequence). The V segment lost 5 bases and the J segment 1 base; nucleotides outside the gene matches: 4. This CDR3 has 13 amino acids. CDR3 DNA sequence: TGCAGTGCTGCCCGGGGGGGTTCCTACGAGCAGTACTTC. Translation: CSAARGGSYEQYF.

This clonotype was seen a few times. In DNA form, the CDR3 reads TGTGCCAGCAGTGTTAACTCCGGGAGAGAGCAGTACTTC. This translates into CASSVNSGREQYF. The chain links TRBV6-4 to TRBJ2-7; D is possibly TRBD2 (6 bases). The V end was cut by 4 bases, the J end by 7 bases, with 14 bases between. Germline V CDR1 and CDR2: MRHNA, SNTAGT. The CDR3 runs to 13 residues.

The chain couples TRBV12-3 or TRBV12-4 to TRBJ1-3; D not certain. The germline V and J ends were trimmed by 9 bases and 3 bases, with 12 bases remaining between them. The CDR3 runs to 13 residues. The CDR3 spells CASRRRGGNTIYF. CDR3 coding DNA: TGTGCCAGTCGGAGGAGAGGTGGAAACACCATATATTTT.

The gene calls are TRBV20-1 and TRBJ1-1; no clear D. Between the trimmed V and J ends, which lost 1 base and 6 bases, there was a span of 15 bases. The CDR3 is 14 residues long. CDR1 and CDR2 (germline): DFQATT, SNEGSKA (reference sequence). CDR3 in amino acids: CSARVPLGLPEAFF. CDR3 sequence (DNA): TGCAGTGCTAGAGTACCATTGGGTCTTCCTGAAGCTTTCTTT.